The 21 T cell receptor beta chains listed next were all sequenced from one sample in a study of T-cell reconstitution after alpha-beta-depleted transplantation in children. Preparation of the TCRbeta library used unique molecular identifiers. One entry per CDR3 protein results from TCRdb running MiXCR on the PCR reads. The data contain some 500,000 distinct CDR3 sequences, 18% of them singletons. Specimen: PBMCs from the stem cell graft donor, collected from the stem cell graft. These receptors were taken from a human donor who donated a stem cell graft to a child with acute lymphoblastic leukemia.

This clonotype was seen a handful of times. CDR3: CSANGDHEQYF. The CDR3 DNA reads as TGCAGTGCTAATGGGGACCACGAGCAGTACTTC. The rearrangement links TRBV20-1 to TRBJ2-7; possibly TRBD1 or TRBD2 for D (5 bases each). With 4 bases removed from V and 5 bases from J, the gap between germline ends came to 9 bases. CDR1 is DFQATT, CDR2 SNEGSKA, per germline (reference sequence). The CDR3 runs to 11 residues.

This chain links TRBV27 with TRBJ2-1, with a tentative D call TRBD2 (7 bases). This CDR3 has 15 amino acids. CDR1 and CDR2 from the germline V gene are MNHEY and SMNVEV (reference sequence). Trimming took off 3 bases at V and 5 bases at J, with 14 bases between the two ends. The CDR3 DNA follows: TGTGCCAGCAGTTTTGGGGGCGGGAGCGACAATGAGCAGTTCTTC. Its protein product is CASSFGGGSDNEQFF.

This clonotype was counted between two and nine times. This rearrangement joins TRBV5-1 to TRBJ1-3, with a possible D match to TRBD1 (6 bases). In germline, CDR1 is SGHRS, CDR2 YFSETQ. With 8 bases removed from V and 0 bases from J, the gap between germline ends came to 12 bases. The CDR3 covers 14 residues. The CDR3 DNA reads TGCGCCAGTCGGGGGCAGCTCTCTGGAAACACCATATATTTT. It translates to CASRGQLSGNTIYF.

V and J are TRBV5-1 and TRBJ1-1, with D hard to call. Trimming removed 2 bases at V and 1 base at J, with 9 bases between. This CDR3 is built from 14 residues. Germline CDR1 reads SGHRS; CDR2 reads YFSETQ. This CDR3 is CASSLLSPNTEAFF. For the CDR3, the DNA is TGCGCCAGCAGCTTACTGTCGCCGAACACTGAAGCTTTCTTT.

In this sample, this clonotype turned up a few times. A read error may account for a junction end that differs from germline. The chain has TRBV3-1 and TRBJ2-7; 15 bases fit TRBD2. Germline CDR1 and CDR2: LGHDT and YNNKEL (reference sequence). The CDR3 sequence is 18 residues long. CDR3 amino acids: CASSLGTSGGLGEYAQYF. In DNA, the CDR3 is TGTGCCAGCAGCCTGGGGACTAGCGGGGGGCTAGGGGAGTACGCGCAGTACTTC.

The CDR3 spells CSVEQFANYGYTF. Written as DNA, the CDR3 is TGCAGCGTTGAACAGTTTGCTAACTATGGCTACACCTTC. The rearrangement links TRBV29-1 to TRBJ1-2; D not resolved. CDR1 SQVTM and CDR2 ANQGSEA come from the germline V gene. CDR3 size: 13 residues. Trimming took 2 bases from V and 0 from J, leaving 7 bases between them.

Only a few counts were recorded for this clonotype. V gene TRBV10-2 combines with J gene TRBJ2-7; TRBD2 agrees at 8 bases. Trimming cost V 5 bases and J 3 bases; bases outside gene matches: 15. This CDR3 region has 17 residues. Germline V gene data show CDR1 as WSHSY and CDR2 as SAAADI. The CDR3 DNA follows: TGCGCCAGCAGTTCGATCCCGATGGCGGGAGGTATCTACGAGCAGTACTTC. It codes for CASSSIPMAGGIYEQYF.

At least ten counts were recorded for this clonotype. V is TRBV12-3 or TRBV12-4 and J is TRBJ2-3; perhaps TRBD2 as D (6 bases). V lost 5 bases, J lost 0 bases, and 9 bases lay in between. The CDR3 has 14 amino acids. CDR3 nucleotide sequence: TGTGCCAGCAGTCCGAGCGGGAGCACAGATACGCAGTATTTT. Translated, it gives CASSPSGSTDTQYF.

This clonotype was observed a few times. V and J are TRBV5-1 and TRBJ2-7, with TRBD1 matching over 12 bases. The CDR3 spans 16 residues. Losses at the gene ends were 4 bases for V and 6 bases for J; bases not matched to a gene: 11. From germline, CDR1 is SGHRS and CDR2 YFSETQ. The CDR3 sequence is CASSGRIGTGGIEQYF. The CDR3 DNA sequence: TGCGCCAGCAGCGGAAGGATCGGGACAGGGGGCATCGAGCAGTACTTC.

V gene TRBV10-3 combines with J gene TRBJ1-1, with D hard to call. Germline V gene data show CDR1 as ENHRY and CDR2 as SYGVKD. This CDR3 spans 14 amino acids. Trimming took 3 bases from V and 3 from J, leaving 11 bases between them. The CDR3 region is CAISDRGRDTEAFF. The CDR3 DNA follows: TGTGCCATCAGTGACCGGGGAAGGGACACTGAAGCTTTCTTT.

This clonotype turned up a few times. The J gene is TRBJ1-4, the V gene TRBV12-3 or TRBV12-4, with D maybe TRBD1 (6 bases). The CDR3 loop spans 15 amino acids. Trimming pared 6 bases from V and 0 bases from J, leaving 11 bases between. This chain's CDR3 is CASREQGSTNEKLFF. CDR3 in DNA: TGTGCCAGCAGAGAACAGGGTTCAACTAATGAAAAACTGTTTTTT.

In this sample, this clonotype turned up many times. The chain is built from TRBV29-1 and TRBJ1-1; D is unresolved. The CDR3 covers 9 residues. V was pared by 4 bases and J by 5 bases, with 2 bases between. Germline lookup yields CDR1 SQVTM and CDR2 ANQGSEA. The CDR3 protein is CSVGTEAFF. CDR3 nucleotide sequence: TGCAGCGTTGGAACTGAAGCTTTCTTT.

A few counts support this clonotype. The chain recombines TRBV5-6 with TRBJ2-1, with D perhaps TRBD1 (6 bases). There are 15 residues in the CDR3. Germline CDR1 SGHDT, CDR2 YYEEEE. Between the trimmed V and J ends, which lost 4 bases and 1 base, there was a span of 12 bases. The CDR3 DNA follows: TGTGCCAGCAGCGCGACCAGGGGTTCCTACAATGAGCAGTTCTTC. Translation: CASSATRGSYNEQFF.

This chain joins TRBV7-9 and TRBJ2-5; TRBD2 might be the D (6 bases). V was trimmed by 5 bases and J by 2 bases, leaving 21 bases between them. Germline loops: CDR1 SEHNR, CDR2 FQNEAQ (reference sequence). The CDR3 has 17 residues. DNA of the CDR3: TGTGCCAGCAGCCCAGACTTGGGACGGCGGGGTCAAGAGACCCAGTACTTC. Amino acid sequence: CASSPDLGRRGQETQYF.

This clonotype was seen more than once but under ten times. The J gene is TRBJ1-1, the V gene TRBV6-5; D not resolved. V was pared by 2 bases and J by 3 bases, with 13 bases between. The CDR3 contains 15 residues. From germline, CDR1 is MNHEY and CDR2 SVGAGI. The CDR3 spells CASSYASEGYTEAFF. DNA for the CDR3: TGTGCCAGCAGTTACGCCTCGGAGGGTTACACTGAAGCTTTCTTT.

J is TRBJ1-4 and V is TRBV20-1; D is undetermined. The CDR3 covers 13 residues. The germline gives CDR1 DFQATT, CDR2 SNEGSKA (reference sequence). Trimming removed 3 bases at V and 2 bases at J, with 7 bases between. The CDR3 sequence: CSASRRTNEKLFF. CDR3 in DNA: TGCAGTGCTAGTCGCAGGACTAATGAAAAACTGTTTTTT.

This clonotype was counted only a few times. This rearrangement joins TRBV12-3 or TRBV12-4 to TRBJ1-3, with D hard to call. V was pared by 6 bases and J by 4 bases, with 16 bases between. The CDR3 runs to 15 residues. The CDR3 is CASSSWESSGNTIYF. Written as DNA, the CDR3 is TGTGCCAGCAGCTCTTGGGAATCATCGGGAAACACCATATATTTT.

J is TRBJ2-5 and V is TRBV12-3 or TRBV12-4; D ambiguous. CDR3 length: 14 amino acids. V was clipped by 2 bases and J by 7 bases, with 14 bases between them. CDR3 nucleotide sequence: TGTGCCAGCAGTTTAACAGAAGCCCCGGGGACCCAGTACTTC. Translation: CASSLTEAPGTQYF.

The chain couples TRBV3-1 to TRBJ2-2; TRBD2 aligns across 11 bases. The CDR3 loop spans 17 amino acids. The trim removed 0 bases at V and 4 bases at J, leaving 4 bases unmatched. Germline V lookup: CDR1 LGHDT, CDR2 YNNKEL (reference sequence). The CDR3 loop reads CASSQEGTSGSTGELFF. The CDR3 DNA follows: TGTGCCAGCAGCCAAGAAGGGACTAGCGGCAGCACCGGGGAGCTGTTTTTT.

The chain combines TRBV20-1 with TRBJ2-3; the match to TRBD2 covers 10 bases. CDR3 length: 16 amino acids. Germline CDR1 and CDR2: DFQATT and SNEGSKA (reference sequence). V shed 0 bases, J shed 2 bases, and the junction held 5 bases outside the gene matches. Here the CDR3 reads CSARDLAGEPTDTQYF. The CDR3, as DNA: TGCAGTGCTAGAGATCTAGCGGGGGAGCCCACAGATACGCAGTATTTT.

The table lists this clonotype with a few counts. This sequence joins TRBV5-6 and TRBJ1-1, with 9 bases aligning to TRBD1. V was clipped by 4 bases and J by 9 bases; unmatched bases: 4. CDR3 size: 12 residues. From germline, CDR1 is SGHDT and CDR2 YYEEEE. CDR3 protein: CASSGDRVQAFF. The DNA for the CDR3 is TGTGCCAGCAGCGGGGACAGGGTTCAAGCTTTCTTT. Full variable domain (missing parts from reference TRBV5-6 and TRBJ1-1): DAGVTQSPTHLIKTRGQQVTLRCSPKSGHDTVSWYQQALGQGPQFIFQYYEEEERQRGNFPDRFSGHQFPNYSSELNVNALLLGDSALYLCASSGDRVQAFFGQGTRLTVV.